The sequence of this TCR beta chain was determined in a study of blood T cell repertoires in COVID-19. For the study at large: Nucleic acid was either cDNA or gDNA, and it came from T cells, B-cell-depleted T cells, or PBMCs.

Produced via immunoSEQ multiplex PCR; TCRdb's table is partial and in-frame only. Among roughly 500,000 clones, more than 85% were seen once, and the ten largest hold around 8%. Germline CDR1 is SGHAT and CDR2 is FQNNGV. The CDR3 totals 12 residues. Trimming stripped 4 bases from V and 7 bases from J, with 10 bases between. The study assigned cohorts using participant-reported clinical history. Cohort 3 recovered donors had two negative PCRs, clearance, or symptom resolution. This sequence joins TRBV11-2 and TRBJ1-1; D uncertain. The receptor's source is a woman aged 60-75 years who had recovered from COVID-19. Specimen: PBMCs or T cells enriched from blood (not recorded which). The DNA for the CDR3 is TGTGCCAGCAGCTGGGGAGGGATTGAAGCTTTCTTT. Its translation is CASSWGGIEAFF. The variable domain in full, with the rest retrieved from reference TRBV11-2 and TRBJ1-1, is EAGVAQSPRYKIIEKRQSVAFWCNPISGHATLYWYQQILGQGPKLLIQFQNNGVVDDSQLPKDRFSAERLKGVDSTLKIQPAKLEDSAVYLCASSWGGIEAFFGQGTRLTVV.